This TCR beta chain stems from a study of tumor and adjacent non-tumor tissue in lung cancer. RNA was extracted from bulk tissue without any cell sorting. More than 3 cm separated this lung sample from the edge of the tumor. A modified ARM-PCR protocol with three rounds of nested PCR amplified TCRbeta. TCRdb re-derived calls from the multiplex PCR reads in MiXCR, one entry per CDR3 protein. The sample carries about 86,000 distinct CDR3 sequences, around 80% recorded once. The sample taken for sequencing was distant non-tumor lung tissue. The receptor was isolated from a woman aged 50 to 60 with non-small cell lung cancer.

For the CDR3, the DNA is TGTGCCAGCAGTTCCCCCGTGGGAGGAGGGCAGTTCTTC. The encoded protein is CASSSPVGGGQFF. The chain uses TRBV6-2 or TRBV6-3 and TRBJ2-1; D perhaps matches TRBD2 (6 bases). CDR1 and CDR2 (germline): MNHEY, SVGEGT. The CDR3 extends over 13 amino acids. V lost 4 bases to trimming and J lost 12 bases, with 16 bases between them.